These T cell receptor beta chains were read from a single sample in a study of cytomegalovirus exposure and HLA in healthy donors. The assay was immunoSEQ multiplex PCR, and TCRdb's table has in-frame clones only and misses some. Among 150,000 to 180,000 clones listed, about three quarters were seen once. Sequencing was carried out using PBMCs. These TCRs come from a woman aged 40 to 50 in good health and CMV-seronegative. CDR3s include the opening cysteine and the closing phenylalanine or tryptophan. D genes are given only for firm matches. Not all rows give a size; the values are once, few, many and, for expanded clones, a class.

clone_size j_call d_call v_call cdr3_aa cdr3_nt
NA TRBJ2-1 TRBD2 TRBV5-1 CASSYDSGGRVNEQFF TGCGCCAGCTCCTACGATAGCGGGGGAAGGGTCAATGAGCAGTTCTTC
NA TRBJ1-2 TRBD1 TRBV4-1 CASSPGQGSYGYTF TGCGCCAGCAGCCCCGGACAGGGAAGCTATGGCTACACCTTC
NA TRBJ1-2 NA TRBV2 CADAKEGSNNGYTF TGTGCCGACGCCAAGGAGGGTTCTAATAATGGCTACACCTTC
once TRBJ2-7 TRBD1 TRBV27 CASSLERDRATYEQYF TGTGCCAGCAGTCTCGAAAGGGACAGAGCTACCTACGAGCAGTACTTC
few TRBJ2-7 NA TRBV5-1 CASSQGAARGEQYF TGCGCCAGCAGCCAGGGCGCAGCCCGGGGGGAGCAGTACTTC
NA TRBJ2-1 TRBD2 TRBV4-2 CASSQEREVVYNEQFF TGTGCCAGCAGCCAAGAACGGGAGGTAGTTTACAATGAGCAGTTCTTC
NA TRBJ1-1 NA TRBV7-9 CASSSDSLAEAFF TGTGCCAGCAGCTCCGACAGTCTCGCTGAAGCTTTCTTT
NA TRBJ1-1 TRBD1 TRBV30 CALENRGRKREAFF TGTGCCTTGGAGAACAGGGGGCGCAAACGGGAAGCTTTCTTT
NA TRBJ2-1 TRBD2 TRBV27 CASRLAGNNEQFF TGTGCCAGCCGACTAGCGGGAAACAATGAGCAGTTCTTC
few TRBJ2-7 TRBD1 TRBV27 CASSLVSGQGIHEQYF TGTGCCAGCAGTTTAGTTTCGGGACAGGGAATCCACGAGCAGTACTTC
NA TRBJ2-5 NA TRBV7-9 CASSSTGVQETQYF TGTGCCAGCAGCTCGACAGGAGTCCAAGAGACCCAGTACTTC
NA TRBJ1-1 TRBD1 TRBV6-4 CASSDSRGLPGTDTEAFF TGTGCCAGCAGTGACTCCAGGGGGCTCCCGGGAACGGACACTGAAGCTTTCTTT
NA TRBJ2-3 TRBD2 TRBV5-1 CASSWAGVSLGRTDTQYF TGCGCCAGCAGTTGGGCGGGAGTATCATTAGGACGCACAGATACGCAGTATTTT
NA TRBJ1-1 TRBD1 TRBV4-2 CASSQGQGLGAFF TGTGCCAGCAGCCAAGGACAGGGGTTAGGGGCTTTCTTT
few TRBJ1-5 TRBD1 TRBV2 CASRGQGDQPQHF TGTGCCAGCAGGGGACAGGGCGATCAGCCCCAGCATTTT
NA TRBJ1-2 TRBD1 TRBV27 CASSLSPRGGRYGYTF TGTGCCAGCAGTTTATCCCCCCGAGGGGGCCGTTATGGCTACACCTTC
NA TRBJ2-5 NA TRBV6-1 CASSAGTVGQETQYF TGTGCCAGCAGCGCCGGGACTGTCGGCCAAGAGACCCAGTACTTC
NA TRBJ1-1 NA TRBV5-1 CASSLGTGNTEAFF TGCGCCAGCAGCTTGGGAACCGGGAACACTGAAGCTTTCTTT
NA TRBJ2-5 TRBD2 TRBV11-2 CASSTTRGLAGRETQYF TGTGCCAGCAGCACCACGAGGGGACTAGCGGGACGGGAGACCCAGTACTTC
NA TRBJ1-1 TRBD1 TRBV6-5 CASSYSTTGVTEAFF TGTGCCAGCAGTTACTCAACGACAGGGGTCACTGAAGCTTTCTTT
NA TRBJ1-5 NA TRBV6-5 CASSYLPEVYQPQHF TGTGCCAGCAGTTACCTCCCCGAGGTTTATCAGCCCCAGCATTTT